This record concerns one T cell receptor (beta chain) sequence. Its antigen is currently not known. Base qualities are missing; no much larger clone stands one base away. In Seattle, one collaborating source enrolled patients while the infection was active and tracked those patients longitudinally over the course of disease. The collaborating institutions used their own protocols to collect whole blood in K2EDTA tubes. For TCRbeta analysis, collaborator samples were shipped as frozen whole blood, as isolated PBMCs, or as DNA extracted from either sample type. This sample is drawn from a study of blood T cell repertoires in COVID-19 (TCRdb year 2020). About the investigation overall: Collaborator samples came from the United States, Italy and Spain and covered acute and convalescent phases of COVID-19. Samples came from the ongoing ImmuneRACE study (first 160 participants) plus 1,254 subjects from 6 global collaborators. HLA class I and class II types, where available, came from metadata supplied by the sample provider rather than from assay-based typing. Nearly every sample came with metadata listing a de-identified subject ID, COVID-19 status, age in years and sex. The material from the prospective study consisted of cDNA or gDNA derived from T cells, B-cell-depleted T cells, or PBMCs. A freely available public database, intended as a resource for researchers studying the immune response to SARS-CoV-2, is where the repertoires were released. The dataset comprised deeply sampled blood TCRbeta repertoires from subjects exposed to, actively infected with, or recovered from COVID-19.

The immunoSEQ Assay, a bias-controlled multiplex PCR, was used to amplify TCRbeta CDR3 regions from genomic DNA. The published analysis was carried out like this. The number of nucleated cells in each sample was estimated from the amplification of reference gene primers within the assay. To quantify the absolute abundance of each unique TCRbeta CDR3 rearrangement, sequence reads were collapsed and filtered. For each sample, productive Simpson clonality was calculated as the square root of Simpson's diversity index over productive rearrangements. In its TCRdb copy, this immuneACCESS table keeps in-frame sequences only and misses some clones. Where compared with another copy, unresolved V genes explain less than half of these, and the others have no known cause. V, J and clone size reflect that table, while D and trimming were determined from the DNA. The sample records 96,000 or so clones, approximately 80% of which are singletons. 4% to 5.5% of the sample is taken by the ten largest.

What the research found in general, with its limitations: The amount of clinical and demographic metadata varied by source and participant and was provided uncurated.

The clonotype originates from a man at least 80 years old with COVID-19, enrolled during active disease. Sequencing was performed on peripheral blood.

CDR3 region: CATSRGGDSYEQYF. The DNA sequence is given as TGTGCCACCAGCAGAGGCGGGGATTCCTACGAGCAGTACTTC. In this chain, TRBV15 is recombined with TRBJ2-7; TRBD2 could be the D gene, as 6 bases match. CDR1 and CDR2, per the germline V gene (reference sequence), are LNHNV and YYDKDF. The junction shows trimming of 1 base on V and 1 base on J, plus 8 bases between the germline ends. From its cysteine to its phenylalanine, the CDR3 spans 14 amino acids. Of all the DNA, just the CDR3 is kept, 42 bases in frame from base 1.